Below are 15 T cell receptor beta chains sequenced from a single sample in a study of graft-versus-host responses after intestinal transplantation. TCRdb keeps only in-frame clones here, not all; method: immunoSEQ multiplex PCR. The table records around 70,000 clones, 89% of them present only once. The antigens of these receptors remain unknown. The sample in question was unstimulated CD8+ T cells sorted from spleen or lymph node cells, obtained before intestinal transplant. These receptors were taken from a human donor who received an intestinal transplant.

The CDR3 sequence: CASSPSTAGVPYNEQFF. DNA for the CDR3: TGTGCCAGCTCACCATCCACAGCGGGGGTCCCCTACAATGAGCAGTTCTTC. J is TRBJ2-1 and V is TRBV18; 8 bases match TRBD2. Germline V gene lookup returns CDR1 KGHSH and CDR2 LQKENI. The CDR3 runs 17 residues. V was pared by 2 bases and J by 2 bases, with 8 bases of the junction left unmatched. The entire variable domain, with the rest obtained from reference TRBV18 and TRBJ2-1, is as follows: NAGVMQNPRHLVRRRGQEARLRCSPMKGHSHVYWYRQLPEEGLKFMVYLQKENIIDESGMPKERFSAEFPKEGPSILRIQQVVRGDSAAYFCASSPSTAGVPYNEQFFGPGTRLTVL.

This chain connects TRBV7-8 to TRBJ2-7; D may be TRBD1 (6 bases). The CDR3 length is 11 residues. Germline V gives CDR1 SGHVS, CDR2 FQNEAQ. Trimming left V 1 base short and J 11 bases short, with 9 bases between. CDR3 sequence reads: CASSLEGEKYF. The DNA for the CDR3 is TGTGCCAGCAGCTTAGAGGGGGAGAAGTACTTC.

V usage is TRBV6-5 and J usage is TRBJ1-5, with 9 bases identical to TRBD1. The germline V gene encodes CDR1 MNHEY and CDR2 SVGAGI. V dropped 0 bases and J dropped 6; count of bases not matched to a gene: 3. This CDR3 spans 15 amino acids. Here the CDR3 reads CASSYSADRGQPQHF. The DNA of the CDR3 is TGTGCCAGCAGTTACTCTGCGGACAGGGGTCAGCCCCAGCATTTT.

This rearrangement joins TRBV28 to TRBJ2-3, with D possibly being TRBD2 (6 bases). V lost 5 bases and J 3 bases, leaving 12 bases between the germline ends. The CDR3 runs 14 residues. Germline CDR1 MDHEN, CDR2 SYDVKM. The CDR3, as DNA: TGTGCCAGCAGTCCGGGGACTTGGACAGATACGCAGTATTTT. This sequence encodes CASSPGTWTDTQYF.

The chain joins TRBV10-3 to TRBJ2-7, with TRBD2 matching 13 bases. Per the germline V gene, CDR1 is ENHRY and CDR2 is SYGVKD. The junction had 10 bases not matched to a gene; V was cut back by 0 bases and J by 2 bases. The CDR3 extends over 19 amino acids. This chain's CDR3 is CAISESLLAGGPLAYEQYF. CDR3 nucleotides: TGTGCCATCAGTGAGTCATTACTAGCGGGAGGGCCGCTAGCCTACGAGCAGTACTTC.

The V and J genes are TRBV7-9 and TRBJ1-1; D is uncertain. CDR1 SEHNR and CDR2 FQNEAQ come from the germline V gene (reference sequence). Trimming shortened V by 2 bases and J by 4 bases, and 11 bases separated the two germline ends. There are 14 residues in the CDR3. CDR3 sequence: CASSLFKTGTEAFF. CDR3 in DNA: TGTGCCAGCAGCTTATTTAAGACGGGCACTGAAGCTTTCTTT. Full variable domain (remainder filled in from reference TRBV7-9 and TRBJ1-1): DTGVSQNPRHKITKRGQNVTFRCDPISEHNRLYWYRQTLGQGPEFLTYFQNEAQLEKSRLLSDRFSAERPKGSFSTLEIQRTEQGDSAMYLCASSLFKTGTEAFFGQGTRLTVV.

The genes are TRBV5-1 and TRBJ2-1; 10 nucleotides line up with TRBD1. V lost 3 bases and J lost 5; bases outside the gene matches: 2. The CDR3 is made up of 14 amino acids. Germline CDR1 is SGHRS and CDR2 is YFSETQ. The CDR3 region has the DNA TGCGCCAGCAGCTATGGGACAGGGGACAATGAGCAGTTCTTC. This codes for CASSYGTGDNEQFF.

This sequence joins TRBV7-9 and TRBJ2-3; 10 bases match TRBD2. Germline CDR1 and CDR2: SEHNR and FQNEAQ (reference sequence). Trimming at V came to 7 bases and at J to 5 bases, leaving 12 bases not matched to a gene. The CDR3 loop spans 16 amino acids. CDR3 nucleotides: TGTGCCAGCATAACCCCCCAGCGGGAGGGCCGAGATACGCAGTATTTT. It yields the protein CASITPQREGRDTQYF.

V is TRBV5-4 and J is TRBJ2-1; a possible D gene is TRBD2 (5 bases). This CDR3 is 13 amino acids long. Trimming pared 5 bases from V and 7 bases from J, leaving 13 bases between. Per germline, CDR1 SGHNT and CDR2 YYREEE (reference sequence). CDR3 coding DNA: TGTGCCAGCAGTCCCGGGTGGGAGAATGAGCAGTTCTTC. Amino acid sequence: CASSPGWENEQFF.

V usage is TRBV10-3 and J usage is TRBJ1-2; 7 bases fit TRBD1. The CDR3 is 15 residues long. From germline, CDR1 is ENHRY and CDR2 SYGVKD. The ends lost 0 bases at V and 2 bases at J; junction bases unmatched: 3. The CDR3 loop is CAISESSTGNYGYTF. The DNA for the CDR3 is TGTGCCATCAGTGAGTCATCGACAGGGAACTATGGCTACACCTTC.

The count of this clone is one. J is TRBJ2-7 and V is TRBV11-2; 12 positions agree with TRBD2. Germline V lookup: CDR1 SGHAT, CDR2 FQNNGV. The J segment lost 4 bases and the V segment lost 4 bases, leaving 2 bases of the junction unmatched. The CDR3 is 14 residues long. CDR3: CASSSLAGGYEQYF. DNA of the CDR3: TGTGCCAGCAGCTCCCTAGCGGGAGGGTACGAGCAGTACTTC.

The V gene is TRBV28, the J gene TRBJ2-7; TRBD1 aligns across 10 bases. The germline CDR1 and CDR2 sequences are MDHEN and SYDVKM. V gave up 3 bases and J gave up 0 bases; unmatched junction bases: 8. The CDR3 spans 17 residues. As DNA, the CDR3 is TGTGCCAGCAGTTTCAGAGTGGGACAGGGGCCCTCCTACGAGCAGTACTTC. As protein: CASSFRVGQGPSYEQYF.

This chain connects TRBV7-9 to TRBJ1-5; 9 bases align to TRBD1. Germline loops: CDR1 SEHNR, CDR2 FQNEAQ (reference sequence). The length of the CDR3 is 13 residues. With V trimmed by 4 bases and J by 7 bases, 2 bases remained unmatched. CDR3 sequence (DNA): TGTGCCAGCAGCTGGGACAGGGAGCAGCCCCAGCATTTT. Its protein product is CASSWDREQPQHF.

The gene calls are TRBV29-1 and TRBJ2-3; possible D gene TRBD2, 6 bases. Germline V gene data show CDR1 as SQVTM and CDR2 as ANQGSEA. Trimming removed 6 bases from V and 3 bases from J, with 13 bases in between. CDR3 size: 13 residues. The CDR3: CSVTATRTDTQYF. For the CDR3, the DNA is TGCAGCGTGACCGCGACTAGGACAGATACGCAGTATTTT.

The chain carries TRBV29-1 and TRBJ1-1; 8 bases agree with TRBD1. J gave up 2 bases and V 5 bases, and 10 bases lay outside the gene matches. Germline CDR1 is SQVTM and CDR2 is ANQGSEA. The CDR3 spans 15 residues. The CDR3, as DNA: TGCAGCGTTCACGCCTTCACAGGGGGAAACACTGAAGCTTTCTTT. It yields the protein CSVHAFTGGNTEAFF.